The rows below give T cell receptor beta chains drawn from one sample of a study of blood T cell repertoires in COVID-19. Here immunoSEQ multiplex PCR was the method, and the copy in TCRdb shows in-frame clones only, minus some. Among under 250,000 clones, roughly 80% were seen once, and the ten largest hold approximately 6.3%. Sequencing used peripheral blood. The receptors stem from a woman in her sixties with active or convalescent COVID-19. CDR3s include the opening cysteine and the closing phenylalanine or tryptophan. The D gene is left open where the match is weak. Not every row has a clone size; where given, it reads once, few, many or a size class.

cdr3_nt | cdr3_aa | v_call | d_call | clone_size | j_call
TGCGCCAGCAGCCCCGCCGGGGGGCACTATGGCTACACCTTC | CASSPAGGHYGYTF | TRBV5-1 | . | . | TRBJ1-2
TGTGCCAGCAGCCTGAAAGCGCCGGGGACCGGGGAGCTGTTTTTT | CASSLKAPGTGELFF | TRBV13 | . | . | TRBJ2-2
TGCGCCAGCAGTGACCGAGGACAGGGACCGGAAAAACTGTTTTTT | CASSDRGQGPEKLFF | TRBV10-2 | TRBD1 | few | TRBJ1-4
TGTGCCAGCAGGGACAGGGGAGGATCACCCCTCCACTTT | CASRDRGGSPLHF | TRBV6-5 | TRBD1 | . | TRBJ1-6
TGTGCCACCAGCAGAGATTTTTCGGGCACCGGGGAGCTGTTTTTT | CATSRDFSGTGELFF | TRBV15 | . | . | TRBJ2-2
TGTGCCAGCAGTGAAGAGAGGGACTACGAGCAGTACTTC | CASSEERDYEQYF | TRBV6-1 | . | . | TRBJ2-7
TGTGCCTGGACTAGCGGGAGCAATGAGCAGTTCTTC | CAWTSGSNEQFF | TRBV30 | TRBD2 | . | TRBJ2-1
TGTGCCAGCAGCCGGGGGGGCACAGATACGCAGTATTTT | CASSRGGTDTQYF | TRBV7-9 | TRBD2 | . | TRBJ2-3
TGTGCCAGCTCACCCACGCTAGCGGGGGCTGTCACGCAGTATTTT | CASSPTLAGAVTQYF | TRBV18 | TRBD2 | . | TRBJ2-3
TGTGCCAGCAGCCCACAGCAGGGGGCTCAGCACGAGCAGTACTTC | CASSPQQGAQHEQYF | TRBV7-2 | TRBD1 | . | TRBJ2-7
TGTGCCAGCAGTGAGATGCAGGGCTCCTACAATGAGCAGTTCTTC | CASSEMQGSYNEQFF | TRBV27 | . | . | TRBJ2-1
TGCAGCGGACTTCGGGGGGCCCACACTGAAGCTTTCTTT | CSGLRGAHTEAFF | TRBV29-1 | . | . | TRBJ1-1
TGTGCCAGCTCAGATTTTAGCGGGAACTCCTACGAGCAGTACTTC | CASSDFSGNSYEQYF | TRBV18 | TRBD2 | . | TRBJ2-7
TGTGCCAGCAGTTTCCCCGACAGTTACTATGGCTACACCTTC | CASSFPDSYYGYTF | TRBV28 | . | many | TRBJ1-2
TGTGCCAGCAGTTATTCCCCCCCCGGGGGGCTATACAATGAGCAGTTCTTC | CASSYSPPGGLYNEQFF | TRBV6-2/TRBV6-3 | . | . | TRBJ2-1
TGTGCCAGCAGCTTAGGGGGGACAGGGGGAGGAACCTACGAGCAGTACTTC | CASSLGGTGGGTYEQYF | TRBV11-3 | TRBD1 | once | TRBJ2-7
TGTGCCAGCTCACTCAGGGGATTGAACACTGAAGCTTTCTTT | CASSLRGLNTEAFF | TRBV18 | . | . | TRBJ1-1
TGTGCCAGCAGTTACTGGATGGGAGAGGTCTACGAGCAGTACTTC | CASSYWMGEVYEQYF | TRBV6-7 | . | few | TRBJ2-7
TGCGCCAGCAGCCAAGGACTAGCGGGAGACAGAAGGTACTTC | CASSQGLAGDRRYF | TRBV10-1 | TRBD2 | few | TRBJ2-7
TGTGCCATCAGTGAGTCCGGGGGGTGGGACACTGAAGCTTTCTTT | CAISESGGWDTEAFF | TRBV10-3 | . | . | TRBJ1-1
TGTGCCAGCTCGCCGCAGGCCCCGGGGACTGAAGCTTTCTTT | CASSPQAPGTEAFF | TRBV18 | . | once | TRBJ1-1
TGTGCCAGCAGTACAACCCACAGGGCTGGGGCACCCCTCCACTTT | CASSTTHRAGAPLHF | TRBV6-5 | . | . | TRBJ1-6
TGTGCCAGCAGTAGGACAGGACGGACAGATACGCAGTATTTT | CASSRTGRTDTQYF | TRBV6-5 | TRBD1 | . | TRBJ2-3
TGTGCCAGCAGCTTAGCGCCCAGGGGCCCCAATCAGCCCCAGCATTTT | CASSLAPRGPNQPQHF | TRBV7-8 | . | . | TRBJ1-5
TGTGCCAGCAGCCCCCGCCTAGCGGGATGGTACGAGCAGTACTTC | CASSPRLAGWYEQYF | TRBV3-1/TRBV3-2 | TRBD2 | . | TRBJ2-7
TGTGCCAGCAGTGACCTCTCCTCCGGGACTAGCGGGAGGGCCGGAGATACGCAGTATTTT | CASSDLSSGTSGRAGDTQYF | TRBV6-1 | TRBD2 | . | TRBJ2-3
TGTGCCAGCATTAGACTAGCGACGAACACCGGGGAGCTGTTTTTT | CASIRLATNTGELFF | TRBV6-5 | TRBD2 | . | TRBJ2-2
TGTGCCAGCAGCCCACGTCCCGGGACAGGGTATCAGCCCCAGCATTTT | CASSPRPGTGYQPQHF | TRBV7-8 | TRBD1 | . | TRBJ1-5
TGTGCCAGCAGTCAGACAGGGTACGGGGGATTGAACACTGAAGCTTTCTTT | CASSQTGYGGLNTEAFF | TRBV6-6 | TRBD1 | . | TRBJ1-1
TGTGCCAGTAGTCCCTACGGGGGAGGGAACACTGAAGCTTTCTTT | CASSPYGGGNTEAFF | TRBV19 | . | . | TRBJ1-1
TGTGCCAGCAGTCTGAGAACGGGACTAGAGATAAACATTCAGTACTTC | CASSLRTGLEINIQYF | TRBV28 | TRBD2 | . | TRBJ2-4
TGTGCCTGGAGTGGGGACACCCCTATACTTAACTATGGCTACACCTTC | CAWSGDTPILNYGYTF | TRBV30 | . | . | TRBJ1-2
TGTGCCAGCAGTCCGGGTACCGGTATAGGCCATGAGCAGTTCTTC | CASSPGTGIGHEQFF | TRBV6-5 | . | few | TRBJ2-1
TGTGCCAGCAGCACCCCGGGATTCACTGAAGCTTTCTTT | CASSTPGFTEAFF | TRBV5-6 | . | . | TRBJ1-1
TGTGCCAGCAGCCCCCGGGACTCGAACACCGGGGAGCTGTTTTTT | CASSPRDSNTGELFF | TRBV11-2 | . | . | TRBJ2-2
TGTGCCAGCAGCTTACCAGGGGCTGGAAACACCATATATTTT | CASSLPGAGNTIYF | TRBV5-4 | . | . | TRBJ1-3
TGTGCCAGCTCACCAGACAGCTCCTACAATGAGCAGTTCTTC | CASSPDSSYNEQFF | TRBV18 | . | once | TRBJ2-1
TGTGCCAGCAGCCTGACAGCCGGGGAGGGGACAGATACGCAGTATTTT | CASSLTAGEGTDTQYF | TRBV4-2 | TRBD2 | . | TRBJ2-3
TGTGCCAGCAGCTCCCTTTCGAACACTGAAGCTTTCTTT | CASSSLSNTEAFF | TRBV11-3 | . | . | TRBJ1-1
TGTGCCAGCAGTCCCGGGACTAGCGGCTACGAGCAGTACTTC | CASSPGTSGYEQYF | TRBV28 | TRBD2 | . | TRBJ2-7
TGTGCCAGTAGTATCGCAACAGGGGTTCCCACCGGGGAGCTGTTTTTT | CASSIATGVPTGELFF | TRBV19 | TRBD1 | . | TRBJ2-2
TGTGCCAGCAGCCAAGAGGGCTTGGGTACTGAAGCTTTCTTT | CASSQEGLGTEAFF | TRBV14 | . | . | TRBJ1-1
TGTGCCAGCAGCCCACCCCACGATACGTTCCGGGAGGTCATTCAGTACTTC | CASSPPHDTFREVIQYF | TRBV7-9 | TRBD2 | . | TRBJ2-4
TGTGCCAGTAGCCCTAACGGGGGGGGGAGTAGCAATCAGCCCCAGCATTTT | CASSPNGGGSSNQPQHF | TRBV19 | . | . | TRBJ1-5
TGTGCCAGCAGCCTCATCCGGACTAGCGGGCACCAAGAGACCCAGTACTTC | CASSLIRTSGHQETQYF | TRBV4-2 | TRBD2 | . | TRBJ2-5
TGTGCCAGCAGCTCGCGGACTAGCGGGGGGGCGCGGAATGAGCAGTTCTTC | CASSSRTSGGARNEQFF | TRBV7-9 | TRBD2 | . | TRBJ2-1
TGCAGCGCCGACAGGGGGCCTGAAGCTTTCTTT | CSADRGPEAFF | TRBV29-1 | TRBD1 | . | TRBJ1-1